These 13 T cell receptor beta chains originate from one sample sequenced in a study of post-analysis software for immune sequencing data. Findings of the study overall: Controls had lower frequencies than patients of 4 or 5 TRBV segments, which included TRBV5-6, TRBV5-1 and TRBV20-1.

No antigen has been identified for these receptors. Unique molecular identifiers tagged the TCR beta cDNA libraries. TCRdb used MiXCR to reprocess the PCR reads, holding one entry per CDR3 protein. The data show around 440,000 distinct CDR3 sequences, roughly 45% seen once. The sample consisted of blood. Receptors originate from a girl under 18 with multiple sclerosis.

The V call is TRBV9, the J call TRBJ2-3, with D uncertain. Trimming took 0 bases from V and 3 from J, leaving 5 bases between them. The V gene's germline CDR1 is SGDLS and CDR2 YYNGEE. The CDR3 sequence is 13 residues long. CDR3 DNA: TGTGCCAGCAGCGTAGATATGACAGATACGCAGTATTTT. It specifies CASSVDMTDTQYF.

This sequence joins TRBV20-1 and TRBJ2-1, with 8 bases aligning to TRBD2. Germline CDR1 reads DFQATT; CDR2 reads SNEGSKA (reference sequence). The CDR3 has 14 amino acids. Germline trimming cut 6 bases from V and 2 bases from J; bases unmatched to any gene: 6. The CDR3 reads CSAQREPAYNEQFF. CDR3 coding DNA: TGCAGTGCGCAGCGGGAGCCGGCCTACAATGAGCAGTTCTTC.

The CDR3 bases are TGTGCCAGCAGCGTAGCCGGACAGGGATATTCACCCCTCCACTTT. It yields the protein CASSVAGQGYSPLHF. V is TRBV9 and J is TRBJ1-6; 8 bases map to TRBD1. CDR1 and CDR2 (germline): SGDLS, YYNGEE. Losses at the gene ends were 0 bases for V and 8 bases for J; bases not matched to a gene: 4. CDR3 length: 15 amino acids. The full variable domain, in which reference TRBV9 and TRBJ1-6 provide the parts outside the CDR3, is DSGVTQTPKHLITATGQRVTLRCSPRSGDLSVYWYQQSLDQGLQFLIQYYNGEERAKGNILERFSAQQFPDLHSELNLSSLELGDSALYFCASSVAGQGYSPLHFGNGTRLTVT.

The rearrangement uses TRBV12-3 or TRBV12-4 and TRBJ1-2; 8 nucleotides align to TRBD1. This CDR3 spans 14 amino acids. J gave up 1 base and V 5 bases, and 3 bases lay outside the gene matches. CDR3 bases: TGTGCCAGCAGTAGACAGGGGTTTAACTATGGCTACACCTTC. Amino acids: CASSRQGFNYGYTF.

The rearrangement links TRBV24-1 to TRBJ2-2; perhaps TRBD1 as D (6 bases). V was trimmed by 1 base and J by 1 base, leaving 9 bases between them. The length of the CDR3 is 16 residues. Germline V gives CDR1 KGHDR, CDR2 SFDVKD. The CDR3 nucleotides are TGTGCCACCAGTGATTTTGGGACACAGAACACCGGGGAGCTGTTTTTT. Protein: CATSDFGTQNTGELFF.

The chain uses TRBV11-3 and TRBJ2-1; 8 bases fit TRBD2. The CDR3 has 15 amino acids. CDR1 and CDR2 (germline): SGHNT, YENEEA. J was trimmed by 6 bases and V by 0 bases; bases with no gene match: 4. The CDR3 sequence is CASSLEAGEGNEQFF. CDR3 bases: TGTGCCAGCAGCTTAGAAGCGGGAGAGGGCAATGAGCAGTTCTTC.

The chain joins TRBV28 to TRBJ2-4; D remains ambiguous. The CDR3 totals 16 residues. Trimming removed 7 bases from V and 0 bases from J, with 16 bases in between. CDR1 is MDHEN, CDR2 SYDVKM, per germline. The CDR3 is CASNNGLLIAKNIQYF. In DNA form, the CDR3 reads TGTGCCAGCAACAATGGGCTCCTGATAGCCAAAAACATTCAGTACTTC.

The J gene is TRBJ2-1, the V gene TRBV7-3, with 8 bases that match TRBD1. The trim removed 1 base at V and 3 bases at J, leaving 5 bases unmatched. The CDR3 runs 16 residues. CDR1 is SGHTA, CDR2 FQGTGA, per germline. The DNA of the CDR3 is TGTGCCAGCAGCTTAAAATCGGGGACAGGCTACAATGAGCAGTTCTTC. Protein: CASSLKSGTGYNEQFF.

This clonotype has only a few counts. The chain recombines TRBV20-1 with TRBJ1-5; D is perhaps TRBD1 (6 bases). V lost 5 bases and J 6 bases, leaving 20 bases between the germline ends. The CDR3 loop spans 15 amino acids. Per germline, CDR1 DFQATT and CDR2 SNEGSKA (reference sequence). The CDR3 loop reads CSALRQARGGQPQHF. The CDR3 bases are TGCAGTGCTCTCCGACAGGCCAGAGGGGGTCAGCCCCAGCATTTT.

V is TRBV18 and J is TRBJ2-7; tentatively, D is TRBD1 (5 bases). The CDR3 length is 15 residues. V gave up 6 bases and J gave up 3 bases, with 18 bases separating them. Germline V gene sequence: CDR1 KGHSH, CDR2 LQKENI. The CDR3 region has the DNA TGTGCCAGCTCTTACGGACACCGACCCGACTACGAGCAGTACTTC. The encoded protein is CASSYGHRPDYEQYF.

This clonotype was seen a few times. V gene TRBV2 combines with J gene TRBJ2-5; 9 bases are shared with TRBD2. The CDR3 totals 15 residues. V was pared by 5 bases and J by 5 bases, with 9 bases of the junction left unmatched. Germline V CDR1 and CDR2: SNHLY, FYNNEI. CDR3 coding DNA: TGTGCCAGCAGTATCTCCCCTAGCGGGAAGGAGACCCAGTACTTC. Translation gives CASSISPSGKETQYF.

The chain combines TRBV6-5 with TRBJ1-6; the match to TRBD1 covers 8 bases. V gave up 7 bases and J gave up 5 bases; unmatched junction bases: 10. The CDR3 loop spans 16 amino acids. Germline V gene data show CDR1 as MNHEY and CDR2 as SVGAGI. CDR3 in amino acids: CASTQLRTGNNSPLHF. The CDR3 region has the DNA TGTGCCAGCACCCAACTCAGGACAGGGAATAATTCACCCCTCCACTTT.

The chain carries TRBV30 and TRBJ2-3, with D possibly matching TRBD2 (6 bases). Trimming removed 1 base at V and 6 bases at J, with 8 bases between. Germline V gives CDR1 GTSNPN, CDR2 SVGIG (reference sequence). The CDR3 has 12 residues. The CDR3 sequence: CAWSGRADTQYF. DNA for the CDR3: TGTGCCTGGAGTGGGAGGGCTGATACGCAGTATTTT.